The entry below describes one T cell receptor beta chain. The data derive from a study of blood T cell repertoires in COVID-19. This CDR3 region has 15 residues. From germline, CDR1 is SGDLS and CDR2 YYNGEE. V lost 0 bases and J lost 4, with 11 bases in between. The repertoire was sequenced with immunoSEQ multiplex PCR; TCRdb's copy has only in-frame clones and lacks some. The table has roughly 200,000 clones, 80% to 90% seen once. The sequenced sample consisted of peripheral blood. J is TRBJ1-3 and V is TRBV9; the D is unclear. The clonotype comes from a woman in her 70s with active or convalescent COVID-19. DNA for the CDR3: TGTGCCAGCAGCGTAGTTGAGAGGCCCGGAAACACCATATATTTT. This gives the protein CASSVVERPGNTIYF.